Sequencing of this T cell receptor beta chain was carried out in a study of human T cells and chemical hapten exposure. Study-level background: Diphenylcyclopropenone was administered weekly to the scalp of patients throughout the roughly 24-week study. The study's findings and limits: Alopecia affected the donors, so their immune response may differ from healthy people's.

There are many counts of this clonotype. Its antigen is unidentified. The library put unique molecular identifiers onto individual cDNA molecules. One entry per CDR3 protein, called by TCRdb with MiXCR from the RACE reads. The data show about 37,000 distinct CDR3 sequences, with just under 6.5% seen just once and 8% to 9.5% held by the top ten. Time point specified: patch test 1, 2 weeks after DPC sensitization. The treatment is: therapeutic diphenylcyclopropenone sensitization with weekly scalp DPC. The template was total RNA from unfractionated whole blood. The CDR3 consists of 14 residues. The germline V gene has CDR1 MDHEN and CDR2 SYDVKM. The V end lost 6 bases, the J end lost 8 bases, and 17 bases lay between the germline ends.

Sequencing used whole blood, obtained in connection with sensitization to the hapten diphenylcyclopropenone (DPC). The rearrangement uses TRBV28 and TRBJ2-1; weak D call: TRBD1 (6 bases). This TCR derives from a woman aged 25 to 45 with alopecia areata. Some clones in this sample may be carry-over from other donors' samples. Written as DNA, the CDR3 is TGTGCCAGCAGCCCGGGACAAAGGGCGCATGAGCAGTTCTTC. The encoded protein is CASSPGQRAHEQFF.